The 20 T cell receptor beta chains in this list originate from one sample, sequenced in a study of T cells in Graves' hyperthyroidism and ophthalmopathy. The CDR3 regions of TCR beta were amplified from RNA transcripts. The study used the HTBI primer set for a first-round RT-PCR of the TCR CDR3. TCRdb reprocessed the multiplex PCR reads via MiXCR and lists one record per CDR3 protein. The sample consists of about 550,000 distinct CDR3 sequences, 20% to 25% of them appearing once. Sequencing input: blood. The receptors shown here come from a man between 18 and 35 years old with Graves' hyperthyroidism.

This clonotype was observed a handful of times. The V call is TRBV20-1, the J call TRBJ1-2; D might be TRBD1 (6 bases). V dropped 5 bases and J dropped 5 bases, with 21 bases sitting between them. Germline V gives CDR1 DFQATT, CDR2 SNEGSKA (reference sequence). The CDR3 is 15 amino acids. The CDR3 DNA reads TGCAGTGCTCAAATACCGGGACACCTGGGGTATGGCTACACCTTC. Translating it yields CSAQIPGHLGYGYTF.

The sample holds one count of this clonotype. This chain connects TRBV6-5 to TRBJ2-2; 7 bases map to TRBD2. Germline loops: CDR1 MNHEY, CDR2 SVGAGI. V was pared by 4 bases and J by 6 bases, with 11 bases of the junction left unmatched. The CDR3 contains 16 residues. The CDR3 loop is CASSSLRREWAGELFF. The CDR3, as DNA: TGTGCCAGCAGTTCCTTGCGGCGGGAGTGGGCCGGGGAGCTGTTTTTT.

Many counts were recorded for this clonotype. CDR3 loop: CASSRGSGGREETQYF. CDR3 sequence (DNA): TGTGCCAGCTCGCGAGGTAGCGGGGGACGCGAAGAGACCCAGTACTTC. The rearrangement uses TRBV2 and TRBJ2-5; 9 nucleotides align to TRBD2. The CDR3 is 16 residues long. Germline V CDR1 and CDR2: SNHLY, FYNNEI. After removal of 8 bases from V and 3 bases from J, the junction contained 13 bases not matched to a gene.

The chain employs TRBV5-1 and TRBJ2-2; D is unresolved. V was cut by 0 bases and J by 6 bases, with 12 bases left in between. This CDR3 is 15 amino acids long. Per the germline V gene, CDR1 is SGHRS and CDR2 is YFSETQ. The CDR3 DNA reads as TGCGCCAGCAGCTTGGGTGTGACACGTCCCGGGGAGCTGTTTTTT. The encoded protein is CASSLGVTRPGELFF.

This clonotype was detected many times. V usage is TRBV11-2 and J usage is TRBJ2-5, with D possibly being TRBD1 (5 bases). The CDR3 runs 14 residues. With 4 bases removed from V and 2 bases from J, the gap between germline ends came to 11 bases. CDR1 and CDR2 from the germline V gene are SGHAT and FQNNGV. The CDR3 region has the DNA TGTGCCAGCAGCTCCGGACACACTCAAGAGACCCAGTACTTC. Protein sequence: CASSSGHTQETQYF.

This clonotype has a count of ten or more. CDR3 bases: TGTGCCAGCAGCCTCGGCGGTAGCGGGGTCCAAGAGACCCAGTACTTC. Its translation is CASSLGGSGVQETQYF. J is TRBJ2-5 and V is TRBV11-2, with 8 bases lining up with TRBD2. Germline CDR1 SGHAT, CDR2 FQNNGV. J was trimmed by 1 base and V by 5 bases; bases with no gene match: 9. The CDR3 has 16 amino acids.

This clonotype has at least ten counts. The J gene is TRBJ1-2, the V gene TRBV6-1; D call uncertain. The CDR3 is made up of 14 amino acids. CDR1 and CDR2 from the germline V gene are MNHNS and SASEGT. Trimming cost V 2 bases and J 3 bases, with 10 bases left between them. The DNA of the CDR3 is TGTGCCAGCAGTGAACCCCCAGGTGACTATGGCTACACCTTC. Its protein product is CASSEPPGDYGYTF.

This clonotype was counted at least ten times. The CDR3 coding sequence is TGTGCCAGTAGTGCCAGGGACCTCTATGGCTACACCTTC. Encoded protein: CASSARDLYGYTF. The chain has TRBV19 and TRBJ1-2; D is possibly TRBD1 (5 bases). There are 13 residues in the CDR3. Per the germline V gene, CDR1 is LNHDA and CDR2 is SQIVND (reference sequence). Trimming cost V 5 bases and J 4 bases, with 11 bases left between them.

This clonotype was seen more than once but under ten times. This may be a read error: a much more frequent sequence differs by one nucleotide. The J gene is TRBJ1-1, the V gene TRBV6-1, with D uncertain. V was pared by 4 bases and J by 4 bases, with 13 bases between. Germline V gives CDR1 MNHNS, CDR2 SASEGT. The CDR3 consists of 14 residues. CDR3 sequence: CASSVLSQSTEAFF. The CDR3 DNA reads as TGTGCCAGCAGTGTATTAAGCCAGTCCACTGAAGCTTTCTTT.

This clonotype was seen repeatedly, ten times or more. This rearrangement joins TRBV15 to TRBJ2-7, with TRBD2 as a possible D gene (6 bases). The V end was cut by 0 bases, the J end by 1 base, with 10 bases between. Germline loops: CDR1 LNHNV, CDR2 YYDKDF (reference sequence). The CDR3 sequence is 15 residues long. CDR3 in DNA: TGTGCCACCAGCAGAGAGGGGGGTTTTTCCTACGAGCAGTACTTC. It encodes CATSREGGFSYEQYF.

This clonotype was detected only once. This chain joins TRBV6-1 and TRBJ2-7; possibly TRBD1 for D (6 bases). The germline V and J ends were trimmed by 5 bases and 0 bases, with 14 bases remaining between them. CDR1 is MNHNS, CDR2 SASEGT, per germline. The CDR3 totals 15 residues. The CDR3 bases are TGTGCCAGCAGTACGGGACATCTGAGCTCCTACGAGCAGTACTTC. Encoded protein: CASSTGHLSSYEQYF.

This clonotype was observed a handful of times. The chain employs TRBV28 and TRBJ2-5; 11 nucleotides agree with TRBD2. CDR1 is MDHEN, CDR2 SYDVKM, per germline. The J segment lost 2 bases and the V segment lost 7 bases, leaving 6 bases of the junction unmatched. This CDR3 has 15 residues. This CDR3 reads CASKQGTSGQETQYF. CDR3 sequence (DNA): TGTGCCAGCAAGCAAGGGACTAGCGGACAAGAGACCCAGTACTTC.

This clonotype was seen at least ten times. The CDR3 loop is CASSFRGSQETQYF. The CDR3 nucleotides read TGTGCCAGCAGTTTTAGGGGGAGCCAAGAGACCCAGTACTTC. The chain links TRBV12-3 or TRBV12-4 to TRBJ2-5, with a tentative D call TRBD1 (6 bases). With 3 bases removed from V and 1 base from J, the gap between germline ends came to 9 bases. This CDR3 comprises 14 residues.

This clonotype was recorded many times. V and J are TRBV20-1 and TRBJ2-7, with D hard to call. The CDR3 has 13 residues. Deletions cut 2 bases from V and 4 bases from J, with 12 bases between. The germline V gene has CDR1 DFQATT and CDR2 SNEGSKA (reference sequence). CDR3 residues: CSARKRVSYEQYF. The DNA of the CDR3 is TGCAGTGCTAGAAAAAGGGTTTCGTACGAGCAGTACTTC.

This clonotype was recorded at least ten times. The chain employs TRBV5-1 and TRBJ1-5; D not resolved. The ends were cut back, 5 bases at V and 4 bases at J, with 10 bases in the middle. This CDR3 is 13 amino acids long. Germline CDR1 reads SGHRS; CDR2 reads YFSETQ. CDR3 sequence: CASSGEPNQPQHF. The CDR3 DNA reads as TGCGCCAGCAGTGGGGAGCCGAATCAGCCCCAGCATTTT.

In this sample, this clonotype turned up once. This chain links TRBV5-1 with TRBJ1-2; TRBD1 matches at 7 bases. This CDR3 is built from 16 residues. The ends lost 0 bases at V and 4 bases at J; junction bases unmatched: 9. Germline-derived CDR1 and CDR2 are SGHRS and YFSETQ. The CDR3 is CASSLGQGMLSYGYTF. CDR3 sequence (DNA): TGCGCCAGCAGCTTGGGACAGGGAATGTTGTCCTATGGCTACACCTTC.

This clonotype has more than one count but fewer than ten. The chain has TRBV30 and TRBJ2-4; D is tentatively TRBD1 or TRBD2 (5 bases each). CDR3 length equals 15 residues. CDR1 is GTSNPN, CDR2 SVGIG, per germline (reference sequence). V gave up 1 base and J gave up 4 bases, with 14 bases separating them. The CDR3 spells CAWSALSGPKNIQYF. The CDR3 bases are TGTGCCTGGAGTGCCCTATCGGGACCGAAAAACATTCAGTACTTC.

This chain links TRBV27 with TRBJ2-5; no clear D gene. The germline V gene has CDR1 MNHEY and CDR2 SMNVEV (reference sequence). The CDR3 has 17 residues. Trimming left V 1 base short and J 5 bases short, with 20 bases between. The CDR3 DNA follows: TGTGCCAGCAGTTTATTTCCCCCGGGTCAGACCGGCGAGACCCAGTACTTC. This sequence encodes CASSLFPPGQTGETQYF.

This clonotype has at least ten counts. The rearrangement uses TRBV20-1 and TRBJ1-1; possible D gene TRBD1, 5 bases. The CDR3 totals 12 residues. From germline, CDR1 is DFQATT and CDR2 SNEGSKA (reference sequence). V lost 3 bases and J 3 bases, leaving 8 bases between the germline ends. The CDR3 DNA is TGCAGTGCTAGTGGGGGGGACACTGAAGCTTTCTTT. Translation: CSASGGDTEAFF.

This clonotype was detected a few times. One end of the junction does not line up with germline, which may come from a read error. This rearrangement joins TRBV18 to TRBJ1-2; TRBD1 matches 7 bases. Germline V gene sequence: CDR1 KGHSH, CDR2 LQKENI. The CDR3 covers 14 residues. The CDR3 nucleotides read TGTGCCTGCTCACCCTCGGGACAGATCTATGGCTACACCTTC. This codes for CACSPSGQIYGYTF.